The source of this T cell receptor (beta chain) is a study of blood T cell repertoires in COVID-19. The wider study: Acute and convalescent COVID-19 specimens originated in the United States, Italy and Spain. T cells, B-cell-depleted T cells, or PBMCs supplied cDNA or gDNA.

CDR1 is MGHDK and CDR2 is SYGVNS in the germline V gene. Trimming took 7 bases from V and 0 from J; bases not matched to a gene: 5. CDR3 length equals 15 residues. As processed by the authors: Nucleated cell counts were estimated from reference gene primer amplification. Measured with immunoSEQ multiplex PCR; TCRdb has only the in-frame clones, and not every one. V and J calls and clone size are those listed in that table; D and trimming were worked out from the DNA. The sample includes a few hundred thousand clones, roughly 80% of them seen just once. The sequence was collected from a woman older than 75 with acute or convalescent COVID-19. Material: peripheral blood. V usage is TRBV25-1 and J usage is TRBJ1-4, with 7 bases that match TRBD1. The CDR3 spells CASTRDRPTNEKLFF. CDR3 coding DNA: TGTGCCAGCACCAGGGACAGACCAACTAATGAAAAACTGTTTTTT.